This TCR beta chain was obtained from a study of T cells in women clearing cervical HPV infection. Here immunoSEQ multiplex PCR was the method, and the copy in TCRdb shows in-frame clones only, minus some. In total, the table holds roughly 13,000 clones. With 1 base removed from V and 10 bases from J, the gap between germline ends came to 16 bases. The germline gives CDR1 SGHTA, CDR2 FQGNSA. This CDR3 has 15 amino acids. As to this clone: The CDR3 end is not reached by the read, which stops 3 residues before it; the germline J gene fills it in.

The specimen sequenced was blood buffy coat. The TCR originated in a woman between 18 and 70 years old with a cervical HPV16 infection that either progressed to CIN3+ or cleared (not recorded which). V is TRBV7-2 and J is TRBJ1-4; the D gene is possibly TRBD1 (5 bases). The CDR3 bases that were read are TGTGCCAGCAGCTTAGTATTTTCAGGGCCTGGAAAA. Translation gives CASSLVFSGPGK. The CDR3 as a whole reads CASSLVFSGPGKLFF.